Below, 6 T cell receptor beta chains from the same sample are listed, as sequenced in a study of tissue T cells after allogeneic stem cell transplantation. Assay: immunoSEQ multiplex PCR; the TCRdb copy retains only in-frame clones and omits some. The sample has roughly 25,000 clones, around 79% seen once; the top ten hold approximately 7.7%. This sample comprised tissue from the ileum, obtained at autopsy. These receptors were collected from a female donor aged 60 or older with lung cancer.

The chain joins TRBV12-3 or TRBV12-4 to TRBJ1-2; D is undetermined. V was shortened by 3 bases and J by 4 bases, with 9 bases between the two germline ends. This CDR3 region has 13 residues. Written as DNA, the CDR3 is TGTGCCAGCAGTTTTGAATACCGCTATGGCTACACCTTC. As protein: CASSFEYRYGYTF.

The chain employs TRBV6-6 and TRBJ1-1; D might be TRBD1 (5 bases). Germline values: CDR1 MNHNY, CDR2 SVGAGI (reference sequence). The V gene lost 2 bases and the J gene lost 5 bases, with 9 bases spanning the gap. The CDR3 covers 13 residues. The DNA for the CDR3 is TGTGCCAGCAGTTACCAGGGATCGACTGAAGCTTTCTTT. Translating it yields CASSYQGSTEAFF.

The CDR3 coding sequence is TGTGCCAGCAGCACCCTATTTAGCTCCTACGAGCAGTACTTC. It encodes CASSTLFSSYEQYF. The gene calls are TRBV11-2 and TRBJ2-7; D uncertain. V shed 5 bases and J shed 0 bases, with 11 bases lying between them. Per the germline V gene, CDR1 is SGHAT and CDR2 is FQNNGV. This CDR3 contains 14 residues.

By sample fraction, this clone is medium-sized (0.01 to 0.1%). V is TRBV4-2 and J is TRBJ2-3; unclear D gene. The CDR3 spans 16 residues. The germline V and J ends were trimmed by 0 bases and 0 bases, with 10 bases remaining between them. The germline V gene encodes CDR1 LGHNA and CDR2 YNFKEQ. The CDR3 DNA reads TGTGCCAGCAGCCAAGACCAGGCAGCTAGCACAGATACGCAGTATTTT. It is translated as CASSQDQAASTDTQYF.

The chain joins TRBV7-2 to TRBJ1-3, with D uncertain. The CDR3 sequence is 15 residues long. V was clipped by 5 bases and J by 5 bases, with 16 bases between them. The germline CDR1 and CDR2 sequences are SGHTA and FQGNSA. The CDR3 sequence: CASSPGVSLRNTIYF. The CDR3 DNA reads as TGTGCCAGCAGCCCGGGAGTAAGTCTTCGAAACACCATATATTTT.

This clone is labeled as medium-sized (0.01 to 0.1%). J is TRBJ1-5 and V is TRBV30; a weak D match, TRBD1 (6 bases). The CDR3 length is 15 residues. CDR1 and CDR2 (germline): GTSNPN, SVGIG (reference sequence). V lost 4 bases and J lost 0, with 13 bases in between. The CDR3: CAWNKQGGSNQPQHF. The CDR3 DNA follows: TGTGCCTGGAACAAACAGGGAGGTAGCAATCAGCCCCAGCATTTT.